This T cell receptor beta chain was obtained from a study of graft-versus-host responses after intestinal transplantation. The wider study: Recipients had multivisceral, liver-intestinal, or isolated intestinal transplants. Anti-thymocyte globulin induction, then tacrolimus and steroids for about 3 years, went to all recipients.

This CDR3 comprises 16 residues. Germline loops: CDR1 SNHLY, CDR2 FYNNEI. V gave up 7 bases and J gave up 2 bases; unmatched junction bases: 6. The assay was immunoSEQ multiplex PCR, and TCRdb's table has in-frame clones only and misses some. The data hold around 15,000 clones, with around three fifths observed a single time. Both intraepithelial and lamina propria lymphocytes were released by processing graft tissue. This clone was found a few times. The antigen is undetermined. Study-level findings and limits: There were GvH clones found in recipient marrow, and some of them appeared first in ileum or blood. Peak levels of circulating GvH clones tracked with early post-transplant HvG declines.

The source is a human patient who received an intestinal transplant, so some T cells may come from the graft donor. This chain connects TRBV2 to TRBJ2-3, with TRBD2 identical over 13 bases. The material was ileum tissue, obtained 524 days after transplant. CDR3 sequence reads: CASMRLAGGPTDTQYF. The CDR3 nucleotides are TGTGCCAGCATGAGACTAGCGGGGGGTCCCACAGATACGCAGTATTTT.